This TCR beta chain was captured in a study of T-cell reconstitution after alpha-beta-depleted transplantation in children. Library preparation (for TCRbeta) was performed with unique molecular identifiers. TCRdb analysed the PCR reads with MiXCR anew, one entry per CDR3 protein. The sample has about 500,000 distinct CDR3 sequences, approximately 29% seen once. This clonotype was observed a few times. V lost 3 bases and J 4 bases, leaving 14 bases between the germline ends. The CDR3 spans 14 residues. The germline gives CDR1 DFQATT, CDR2 SNEGSKA (reference sequence). V is TRBV20-1 and J is TRBJ2-3, with D perhaps matching TRBD2 (6 bases). The specimen was PBMCs from the stem cell graft donor, collected from the stem cell graft. The clonotype comes from a human donor who donated a stem cell graft to a child with aplastic anemia. CDR3 nucleotide sequence: TGCAGTGCTAGTTTGGGGGGATTAGCAGATACGCAGTATTTT. Amino acid sequence: CSASLGGLADTQYF.